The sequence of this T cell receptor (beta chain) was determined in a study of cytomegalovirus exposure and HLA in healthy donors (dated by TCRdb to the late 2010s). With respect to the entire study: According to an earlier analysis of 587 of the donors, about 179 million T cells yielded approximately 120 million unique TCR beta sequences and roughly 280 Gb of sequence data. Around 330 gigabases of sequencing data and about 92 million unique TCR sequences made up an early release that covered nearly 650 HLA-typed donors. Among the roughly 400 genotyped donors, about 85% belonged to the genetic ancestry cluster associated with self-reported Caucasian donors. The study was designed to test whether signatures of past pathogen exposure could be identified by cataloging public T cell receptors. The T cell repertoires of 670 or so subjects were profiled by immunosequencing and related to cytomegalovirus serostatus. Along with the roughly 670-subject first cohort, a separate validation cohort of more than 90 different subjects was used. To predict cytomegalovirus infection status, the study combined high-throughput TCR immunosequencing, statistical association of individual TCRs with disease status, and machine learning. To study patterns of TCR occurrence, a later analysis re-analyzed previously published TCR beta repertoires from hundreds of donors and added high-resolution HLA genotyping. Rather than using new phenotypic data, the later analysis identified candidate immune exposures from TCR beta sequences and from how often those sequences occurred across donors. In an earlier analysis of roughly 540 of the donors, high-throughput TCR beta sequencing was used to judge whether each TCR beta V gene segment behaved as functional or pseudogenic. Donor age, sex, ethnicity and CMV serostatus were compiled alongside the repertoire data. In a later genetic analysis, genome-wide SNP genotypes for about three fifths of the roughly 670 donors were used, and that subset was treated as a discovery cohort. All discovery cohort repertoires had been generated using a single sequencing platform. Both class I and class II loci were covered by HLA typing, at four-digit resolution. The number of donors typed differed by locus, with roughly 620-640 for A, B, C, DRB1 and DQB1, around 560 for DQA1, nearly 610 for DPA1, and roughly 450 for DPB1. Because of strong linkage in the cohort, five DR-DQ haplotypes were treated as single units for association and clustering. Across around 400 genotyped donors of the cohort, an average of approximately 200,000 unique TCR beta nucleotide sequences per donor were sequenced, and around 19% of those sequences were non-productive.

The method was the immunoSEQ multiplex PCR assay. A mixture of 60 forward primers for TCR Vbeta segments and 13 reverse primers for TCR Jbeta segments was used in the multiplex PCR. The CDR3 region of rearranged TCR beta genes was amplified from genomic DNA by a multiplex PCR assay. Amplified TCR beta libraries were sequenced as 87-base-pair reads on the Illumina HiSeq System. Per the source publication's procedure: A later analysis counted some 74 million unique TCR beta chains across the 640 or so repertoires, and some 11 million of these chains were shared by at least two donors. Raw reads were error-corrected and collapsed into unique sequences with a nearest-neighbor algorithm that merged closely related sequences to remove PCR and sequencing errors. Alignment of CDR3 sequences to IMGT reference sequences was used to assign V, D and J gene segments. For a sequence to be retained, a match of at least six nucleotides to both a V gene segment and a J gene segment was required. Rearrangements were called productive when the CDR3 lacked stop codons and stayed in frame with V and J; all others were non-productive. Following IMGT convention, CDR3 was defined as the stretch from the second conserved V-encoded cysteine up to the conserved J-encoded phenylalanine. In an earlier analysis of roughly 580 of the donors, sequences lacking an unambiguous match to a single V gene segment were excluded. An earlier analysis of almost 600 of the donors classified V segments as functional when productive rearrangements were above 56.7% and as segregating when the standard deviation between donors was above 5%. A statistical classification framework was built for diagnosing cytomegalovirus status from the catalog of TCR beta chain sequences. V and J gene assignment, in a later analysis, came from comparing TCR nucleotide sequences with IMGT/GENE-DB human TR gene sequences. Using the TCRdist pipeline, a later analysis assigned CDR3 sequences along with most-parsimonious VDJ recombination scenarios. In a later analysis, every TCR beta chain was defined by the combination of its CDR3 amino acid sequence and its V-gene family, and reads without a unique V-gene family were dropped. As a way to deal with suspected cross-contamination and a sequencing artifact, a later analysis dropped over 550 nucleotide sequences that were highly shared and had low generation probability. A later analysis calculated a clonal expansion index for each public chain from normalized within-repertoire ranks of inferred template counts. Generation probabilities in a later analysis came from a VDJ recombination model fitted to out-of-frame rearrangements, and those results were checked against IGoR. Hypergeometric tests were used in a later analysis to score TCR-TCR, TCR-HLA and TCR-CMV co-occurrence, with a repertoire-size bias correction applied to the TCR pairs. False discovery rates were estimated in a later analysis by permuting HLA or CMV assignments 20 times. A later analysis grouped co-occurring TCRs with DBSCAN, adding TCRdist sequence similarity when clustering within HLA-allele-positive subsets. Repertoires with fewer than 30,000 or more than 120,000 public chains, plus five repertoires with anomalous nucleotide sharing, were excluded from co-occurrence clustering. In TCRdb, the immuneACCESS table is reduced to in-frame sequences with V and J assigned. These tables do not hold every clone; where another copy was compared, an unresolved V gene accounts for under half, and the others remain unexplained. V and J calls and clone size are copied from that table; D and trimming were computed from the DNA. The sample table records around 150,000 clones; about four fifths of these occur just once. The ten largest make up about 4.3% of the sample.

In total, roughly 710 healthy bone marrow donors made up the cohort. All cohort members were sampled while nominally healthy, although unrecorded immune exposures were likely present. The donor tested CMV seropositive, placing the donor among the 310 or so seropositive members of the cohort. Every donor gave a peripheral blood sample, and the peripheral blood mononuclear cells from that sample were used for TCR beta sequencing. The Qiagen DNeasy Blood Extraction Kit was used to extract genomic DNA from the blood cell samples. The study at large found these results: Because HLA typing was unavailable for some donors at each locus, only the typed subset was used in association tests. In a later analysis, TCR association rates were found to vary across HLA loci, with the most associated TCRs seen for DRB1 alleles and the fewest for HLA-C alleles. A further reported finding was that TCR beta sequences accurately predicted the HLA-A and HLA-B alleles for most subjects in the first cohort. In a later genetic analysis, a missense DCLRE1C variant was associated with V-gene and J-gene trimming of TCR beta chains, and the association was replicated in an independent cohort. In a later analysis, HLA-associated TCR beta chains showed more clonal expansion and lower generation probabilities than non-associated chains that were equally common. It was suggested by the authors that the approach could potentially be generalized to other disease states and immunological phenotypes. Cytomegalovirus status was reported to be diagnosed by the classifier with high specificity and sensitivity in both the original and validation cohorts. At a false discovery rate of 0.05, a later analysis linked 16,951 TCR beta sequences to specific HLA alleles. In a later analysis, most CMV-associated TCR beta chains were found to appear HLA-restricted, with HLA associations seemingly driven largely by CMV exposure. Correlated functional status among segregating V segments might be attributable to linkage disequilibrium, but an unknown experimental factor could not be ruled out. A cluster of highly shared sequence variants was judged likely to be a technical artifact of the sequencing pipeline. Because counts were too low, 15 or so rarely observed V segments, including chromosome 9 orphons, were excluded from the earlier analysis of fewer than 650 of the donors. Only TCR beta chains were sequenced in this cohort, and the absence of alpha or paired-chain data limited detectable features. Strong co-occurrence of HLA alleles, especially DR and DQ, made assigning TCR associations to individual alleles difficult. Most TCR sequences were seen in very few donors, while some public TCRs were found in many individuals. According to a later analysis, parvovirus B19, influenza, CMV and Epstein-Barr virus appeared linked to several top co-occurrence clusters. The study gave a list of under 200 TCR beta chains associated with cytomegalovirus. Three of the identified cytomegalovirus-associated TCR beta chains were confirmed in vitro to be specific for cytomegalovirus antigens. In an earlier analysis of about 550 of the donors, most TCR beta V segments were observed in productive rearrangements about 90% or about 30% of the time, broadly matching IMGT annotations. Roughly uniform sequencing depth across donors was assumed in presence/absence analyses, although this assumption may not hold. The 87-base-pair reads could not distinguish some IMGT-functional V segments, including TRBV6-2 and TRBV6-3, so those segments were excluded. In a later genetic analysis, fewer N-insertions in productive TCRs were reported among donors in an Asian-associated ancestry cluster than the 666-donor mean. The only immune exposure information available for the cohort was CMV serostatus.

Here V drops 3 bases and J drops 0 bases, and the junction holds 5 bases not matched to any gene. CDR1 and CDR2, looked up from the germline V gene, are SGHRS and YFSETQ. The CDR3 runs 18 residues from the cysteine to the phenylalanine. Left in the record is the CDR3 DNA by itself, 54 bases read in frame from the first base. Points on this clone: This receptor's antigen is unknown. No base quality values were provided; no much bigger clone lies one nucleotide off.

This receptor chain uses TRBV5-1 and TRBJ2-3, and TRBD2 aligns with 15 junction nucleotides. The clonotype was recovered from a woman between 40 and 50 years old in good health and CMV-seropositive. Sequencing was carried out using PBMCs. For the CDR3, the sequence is CASSSGLAGGISTDTQYF. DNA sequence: TGCGCCAGCAGCTCGGGACTAGCGGGGGGAATCAGCACAGATACGCAGTATTTT. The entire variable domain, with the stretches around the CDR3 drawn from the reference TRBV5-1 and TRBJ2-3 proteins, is KAGVTQTPRYLIKTRGQQVTLSCSPISGHRSVSWYQQTPGQGLQFLFEYFSETQRNKGNFPGRFSGRQFSNSRSEMNVSTLELGDSALYLCASSSGLAGGISTDTQYFGPGTRLTVL.